This T cell receptor beta chain was recorded in a study of early T cells in non-severe SARS-CoV-2 infection. Individually, cDNA molecules had unique molecular identifiers attached to them. TCRdb called the 5' RACE reads again in MiXCR, with one record for every CDR3 protein. The sample has roughly 32,000 distinct CDR3 sequences, 5.5% to 7.5% seen once; the top ten hold more than 6.5%. This clonotype was recorded many times. Germline CDR1 and CDR2: MNHEY and SMNVEV (reference sequence). Trimming pared 6 bases from V and 0 bases from J, leaving 12 bases between. CDR3 length: 15 amino acids. The sample comprised whole blood. The J gene is TRBJ2-1, the V gene TRBV27, with D perhaps TRBD1 (6 bases). This receptor was obtained from an adult who was a healthcare worker with PCR-confirmed SARS-CoV-2 infection or an uninfected control (not recorded which). CDR3 protein: CASRWDTDSYNEQFF. The CDR3 nucleotides read TGTGCCAGCAGATGGGACACCGACTCCTACAATGAGCAGTTCTTC.